Shown below are 7 T cell receptor beta chains from a single sample sequenced in a study of CD8+CD57+ T cells in acquired aplastic anemia. An expansion of CD8+CD57+ cells by flow cytometry had been shown in patients chosen for sequencing. CDR3 and TCR beta VDJ profiling relied on a genomic DNA template. Via MiXCR, TCRdb re-called the reads, giving one row per CDR3 protein. The sample contains about 290,000 distinct CDR3 sequences, approximately 57% of which appear only once. Material: sorted CD4+, CD8+, or CD8+CD57+ T cells (not recorded which) from PBMCs. The origin of the receptors is a human donor with aplastic anemia.

As for this clonotype: At one of its ends the junction is not consistent with the germline gene, which may arise from a read error. The CDR3 loop is CASSPAGLAGEETQYF. CDR3 nucleotide sequence: TGCGCCAGCAGCCCCGCCGGTCTAGCGGGGGAAGAGACCCAGTACTTC. V usage is TRBV7-9 and J usage is TRBJ2-5, with 10 bases fitting TRBD2. This CDR3 comprises 16 residues. Germline V gene data show CDR1 as SEHNR and CDR2 as FQNEAQ (reference sequence).

J is TRBJ2-3 and V is TRBV10-3; 7 bases are a match to TRBD1. The V gene's germline CDR1 is ENHRY and CDR2 SYGVKD. The V segment lost 4 bases and the J segment 4 bases; nucleotides outside the gene matches: 2. This CDR3 is built from 13 residues. CDR3 amino acids: CAISAGTADTQYF. DNA for the CDR3: TGTGCCATCAGTGCCGGGACAGCAGATACGCAGTATTTT.

The J gene is TRBJ2-7, the V gene TRBV2; 8 bases align to TRBD2. Trimming cost V 4 bases and J 6 bases; bases outside gene matches: 5. CDR1 is SNHLY, CDR2 FYNNEI, per germline. CDR3 length: 13 amino acids. CDR3 residues: CASSARGGPEQYF. The CDR3 coding sequence is TGTGCCAGCAGTGCCCGGGGGGGCCCCGAGCAGTACTTC.

Only a few counts were recorded for this clonotype. The V and J genes are TRBV24-1 and TRBJ2-5; 12 nucleotides agree with TRBD2. The J segment lost 2 bases and the V segment lost 4 bases, leaving 7 bases of the junction unmatched. This CDR3 comprises 17 residues. From germline, CDR1 is KGHDR and CDR2 SFDVKD. CDR3 loop: CATSDSGLAGPQETQYF. CDR3 DNA: TGTGCCACCAGTGACTCCGGACTAGCGGGGCCGCAAGAGACCCAGTACTTC.

The V call is TRBV10-3, the J call TRBJ2-7; 12 bases match TRBD2. CDR1 ENHRY and CDR2 SYGVKD come from the germline V gene. The CDR3 sequence is 14 residues long. V shed 9 bases, J shed 4 bases, and the junction held 7 bases outside the gene matches. The CDR3: CAMAGTSGQYEQYF. DNA for the CDR3: TGTGCCATGGCCGGGACTAGCGGGCAGTACGAGCAGTACTTC.

The chain couples TRBV7-2 to TRBJ2-5, with D unclear. V shed 1 base and J shed 3 bases, with 18 bases lying between them. Germline-derived CDR1 and CDR2 are SGHTA and FQGNSA. The CDR3 covers 17 residues. Here the CDR3 DNA reads TGTGCCAGCAGCTTAGATCCCCCCAGGCACCCCAAAGAGACCCAGTACTTC. It yields the protein CASSLDPPRHPKETQYF.

The rearrangement links TRBV7-2 to TRBJ1-1; TRBD1 might be the D (6 bases). Trimming removed 3 bases at V and 12 bases at J, with 17 bases between. Germline loops: CDR1 SGHTA, CDR2 FQGNSA. This CDR3 has 13 amino acids. The CDR3 DNA reads as TGTGCCAGCAGCTTGAGGGGGGAGCCCGAGACTTTCTTT. Translation gives CASSLRGEPETFF.